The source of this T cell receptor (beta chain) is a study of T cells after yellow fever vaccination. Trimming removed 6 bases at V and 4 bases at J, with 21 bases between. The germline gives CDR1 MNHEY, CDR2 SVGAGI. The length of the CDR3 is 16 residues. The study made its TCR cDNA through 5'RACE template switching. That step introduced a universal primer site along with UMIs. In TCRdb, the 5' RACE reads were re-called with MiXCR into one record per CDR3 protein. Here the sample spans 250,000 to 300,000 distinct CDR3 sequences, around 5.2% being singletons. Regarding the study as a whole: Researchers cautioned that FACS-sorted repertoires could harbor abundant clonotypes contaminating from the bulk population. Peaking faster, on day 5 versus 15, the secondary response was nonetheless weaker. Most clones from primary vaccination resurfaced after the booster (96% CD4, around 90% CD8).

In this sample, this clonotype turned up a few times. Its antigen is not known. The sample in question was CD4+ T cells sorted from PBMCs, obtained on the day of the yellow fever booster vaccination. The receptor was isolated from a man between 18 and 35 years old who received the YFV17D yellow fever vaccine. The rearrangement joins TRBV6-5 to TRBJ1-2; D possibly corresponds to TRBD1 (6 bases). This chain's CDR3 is CASSTTTNSRGYGYTF. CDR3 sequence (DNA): TGTGCCAGCAGCACCACTACGAATAGCAGGGGCTATGGCTACACCTTC.